This T cell receptor beta chain comes out of a study of PD-1 blockade in classical Hodgkin lymphoma. Sequenced by immunoSEQ multiplex PCR; TCRdb stores in-frame clones only, minus some. The sample carries roughly 97,000 clones, over 80% recorded once. Study-wide results and caveats: Factors driving the repertoire differences, possibly disease activity or prior therapy, remain undefined. In CD4+ cells, TCR diversity went up significantly by C4D1, but in CD8+ cells it did not. Baseline diversity in complete responders resembled that of newly diagnosed patients.

Every patient relapsed after autologous stem cell transplantation, and brentuximab vedotin exposure varied. Trimming at V came to 5 bases and at J to 1 base, leaving 6 bases not matched to a gene. The V gene's germline CDR1 is SGHRS and CDR2 YFSETQ. This CDR3 is 15 amino acids long. Regarding this clone: Its antigen is undetermined.

This specimen was peripheral blood mononuclear cells (PBMCs), taken at baseline. The receptor comes from a human donor with classical Hodgkin lymphoma. This chain joins TRBV5-1 and TRBJ2-5; 9 bases are shared with TRBD2. The CDR3 loop reads CASRNGSGSQETQYF. CDR3 in DNA: TGCGCCAGCAGGAATGGTAGCGGGAGCCAAGAGACCCAGTACTTC.